Below are 29 T cell receptor beta chains sequenced from a single sample in a study of post-analysis software for immune sequencing data. Whole-study findings and limits: TRBV5-6, TRBV5-1 and TRBV20-1 belonged to a set of a handful of TRBV segments that were more frequent in patients than controls.

No antigen has been identified for these receptors. TCR beta libraries were prepared from cDNA with unique molecular identifiers. TCRdb re-derived calls from the PCR reads in MiXCR, one entry per CDR3 protein. This repertoire shows approximately 690,000 distinct CDR3 sequences, 55% to 60% found once; its top ten account for about 10%. Sequencing was carried out using blood. All receptors come from a girl aged 2 to 10 with multiple sclerosis.

The V and J genes are TRBV4-1 and TRBJ2-7; possibly TRBD2 for D (5 bases). There are 15 residues in the CDR3. Trimming removed 1 base from V and 2 bases from J, with 12 bases in between. Germline V gene lookup returns CDR1 MGHRA and CDR2 YSYEKL. CDR3 loop: CASSQVGGSTYEQYF. CDR3 DNA sequence: TGCGCCAGCAGCCAAGTTGGCGGGTCGACCTACGAGCAGTACTTC.

This clonotype was counted only a few times. The chain is built from TRBV7-6 and TRBJ2-3, with TRBD1 as a possible D gene (6 bases). Trimming cost V 8 bases and J 5 bases, with 17 bases left between them. The CDR3 spans 14 residues. CDR1 and CDR2 from the germline V gene are SGHVS and FNYEAQ. This chain's CDR3 is CASSSGAPGDTQYF. In DNA, the CDR3 is TGTGCCAGCTCCTCAGGGGCTCCTGGAGATACGCAGTATTTT. Combining the CDR3 with reference TRBV7-6 and TRBJ2-3 gives the whole variable domain GAGVSQSPRYKVTKRGQDVALRCDPISGHVSLYWYRQALGQGPEFLTYFNYEAQQDKSGLPNDRFSAERPEGSISTLTIQRTEQRDSAMYRCASSSGAPGDTQYFGPGTRLTVL.

There are a few counts of this clonotype. The chain links TRBV7-8 to TRBJ1-1; D unclear. V was clipped by 7 bases and J by 0 bases, with 18 bases between them. Germline lookup yields CDR1 SGHVS and CDR2 FQNEAQ. The CDR3 runs 16 residues. This chain's CDR3 is CASNFLSSRMNTEAFF. DNA for the CDR3: TGTGCCAGCAACTTCCTTTCTTCAAGGATGAACACTGAAGCTTTCTTT.

This rearrangement joins TRBV5-1 to TRBJ1-5; the D gene is possibly TRBD1 (5 bases). Germline V gene sequence: CDR1 SGHRS, CDR2 YFSETQ. The CDR3 extends over 15 amino acids. Trimming shortened V by 3 bases and J by 3 bases, and 13 bases separated the two germline ends. CDR3 residues: CASSSDDSFNQPQHF. CDR3 sequence (DNA): TGCGCCAGCAGCTCCGATGACAGTTTCAATCAGCCCCAGCATTTT.

This clonotype occurred once. The J gene is TRBJ2-1, the V gene TRBV12-3 or TRBV12-4; a weak D match, TRBD1 (6 bases). The CDR3 length is 13 residues. Trimming removed 8 bases at V and 2 bases at J, with 10 bases between. The CDR3 DNA reads as TGTGCCAGCGCACAGGGCACCTACAATGAGCAGTTCTTC. It translates to CASAQGTYNEQFF.

The V call is TRBV4-1, the J call TRBJ2-7, with 11 bases identical to TRBD2. The ends lost 0 bases at V and 0 bases at J; junction bases unmatched: 7. CDR3 length: 18 residues. Germline V lookup: CDR1 MGHRA, CDR2 YSYEKL. CDR3 protein: CASSQEDLTSGSSYEQYF. The CDR3 nucleotides read TGCGCCAGCAGCCAAGAAGACCTAACTAGCGGGAGCTCCTACGAGCAGTACTTC.

The genes are TRBV4-1 and TRBJ1-2; tentative D call: TRBD1 (5 bases). Germline values: CDR1 MGHRA, CDR2 YSYEKL. The CDR3 length is 17 residues. The germline V and J ends were trimmed by 2 bases and 5 bases, with 21 bases remaining between them. The CDR3 coding sequence is TGCGCCAGCAGCCAACAAACACTCGACAGCAGGAGGTATGGCTACACCTTC. Translation: CASSQQTLDSRRYGYTF.

Points on this clonotype: A junction boundary mismatches the germline segment, possibly from a read error. The chain is built from TRBV9 and TRBJ2-1; no clear D. The CDR3 contains 16 residues. Germline assignment: CDR1 SGDLS and CDR2 YYNGEE. The CDR3 region has the DNA TGTGCCAGAAGCGTAGGAGCCCGTCTGGGCTACAATGAGCAGTTCTTC. It codes for CARSVGARLGYNEQFF. Drawing the rest from reference TRBV9 and TRBJ2-1, the complete variable domain is DSGVTQTPKHLITATGQRVTLRCSPRSGDLSVYWYQQSLDQGLQFLIQYYNGEERAKGNILERFSAQQFPDLHSELNLSSLELGDSALYFCARSVGARLGYNEQFFGPGTRLTVL.

This chain joins TRBV5-6 and TRBJ2-1; D is undetermined. Germline lookup yields CDR1 SGHDT and CDR2 YYEEEE. There are 13 residues in the CDR3. V lost 1 base and J 6 bases, leaving 8 bases between the germline ends. CDR3: CASSLTIFNEQFF. In DNA, the CDR3 is TGTGCCAGCAGCTTGACTATCTTCAATGAGCAGTTCTTC.

This clonotype was counted a few times. V gene TRBV29-1 combines with J gene TRBJ2-1; TRBD2 might be the D (5 bases). V dropped 8 bases and J dropped 11 bases, with 16 bases sitting between them. The V gene's germline CDR1 is SQVTM and CDR2 ANQGSEA. This CDR3 comprises 11 residues. The chain's CDR3 is CSFRSEGKQFF. Written as DNA, the CDR3 is TGCAGCTTCCGGAGTGAGGGAAAGCAGTTCTTC.

This clonotype showed up just a few times. The chain is built from TRBV6-5 and TRBJ2-5; no reliable D call. CDR1 is MNHEY, CDR2 SVGAGI, per germline. The CDR3 contains 12 residues. V lost 3 bases, J lost 4 bases, and 6 bases lay in between. CDR3 region: CASSYSTETQYF. CDR3 DNA: TGTGCCAGCAGTTATAGTACAGAGACCCAGTACTTC.

V is TRBV6-6 and J is TRBJ1-1; a possible D gene is TRBD1 (6 bases). The germline CDR1 and CDR2 sequences are MNHNY and SVGAGI (reference sequence). V lost 5 bases to trimming and J lost 1 base, with 11 bases between them. CDR3 length equals 14 residues. In nucleotides, the CDR3 is TGTGCCAGCAGTCGACAGGCTTCGAACACTGAAGCTTTCTTT. Translation gives CASSRQASNTEAFF.

This clonotype was seen just once. V gene TRBV7-2 combines with J gene TRBJ1-2; perhaps TRBD1 as D (6 bases). The CDR3 has 17 residues. The germline V gene encodes CDR1 SGHTA and CDR2 FQGNSA. Between the trimmed V and J ends, which lost 5 bases and 4 bases, there was a span of 23 bases. The CDR3 bases are TGTGCCAGCAGCAGGGGGGGAAGCAGAGTTGGTGGCTATGGCTACACCTTC. This translates into CASSRGGSRVGGYGYTF.

The sample holds a few counts of this clonotype. The genes are TRBV10-3 and TRBJ2-7; D is tentatively TRBD1 or TRBD2 (5 bases each). The CDR3 consists of 13 residues. Trimming took off 10 bases at V and 0 bases at J, with 13 bases between the two ends. The germline gives CDR1 ENHRY, CDR2 SYGVKD. The CDR3 loop is CATREQVSYEQYF. The DNA of the CDR3 is TGTGCCACCCGGGAACAGGTCTCCTACGAGCAGTACTTC.

In its sample, this clonotype was seen a few times. The chain combines TRBV12-3 or TRBV12-4 with TRBJ1-1, with TRBD1 as a possible D gene (5 bases). V was shortened by 3 bases and J by 8 bases, with 10 bases between the two germline ends. The CDR3 is made up of 12 amino acids. CDR3 residues: CASSLDRGEAFF. The CDR3 nucleotides read TGTGCCAGCAGTTTGGACCGGGGCGAAGCTTTCTTT.

In regard to this clonotype: The junction does not match germline at one end; this may be a read error. This chain connects TRBV7-7 to TRBJ2-5; D remains ambiguous. This CDR3 has 13 amino acids. Looked up from germline, CDR1 is SSHAT and CDR2 is FNYEAQ (reference sequence). The CDR3 loop reads CASSSMAQETQYF. Here the CDR3 DNA reads TGTGCTAGCAGCTCGATGGCCCAAGAGACCCAGTACTTC.

The chain couples TRBV6-1 to TRBJ2-3; TRBD1 matches 9 bases. With V trimmed by 4 bases and J by 3 bases, 2 bases remained unmatched. The CDR3 contains 14 residues. Germline loops: CDR1 MNHNS, CDR2 SASEGT. The CDR3 loop is CASSVGTGTDTQYF. The CDR3 coding sequence is TGTGCCAGCAGTGTCGGGACAGGGACAGATACGCAGTATTTT.

The rearrangement uses TRBV7-9 and TRBJ2-1; D ambiguous. The V end was cut by 1 base, the J end by 6 bases, with 10 bases between. Looked up from germline, CDR1 is SEHNR and CDR2 is FQNEAQ (reference sequence). The CDR3 covers 14 residues. In DNA, the CDR3 is TGTGCCAGCAGCTTAGGGGATCCCAGCAATGAGCAGTTCTTC. It codes for CASSLGDPSNEQFF.

The J gene is TRBJ2-1, the V gene TRBV4-3; perhaps TRBD1 as D (5 bases). Trimming removed 3 bases at V and 9 bases at J, with 12 bases between. CDR3 length: 13 residues. Germline-derived CDR1 and CDR2 are LGHNA and YSLEER. The DNA for the CDR3 is TGCGCCAGCAGCCAGATACAGGATGGTGAGCAGTTCTTC. This translates into CASSQIQDGEQFF.

In nucleotides, the CDR3 is TGTGCCAGCAGCTTGGAGGGACTAGCGGGAGTGAATGAGCAGTTCTTC. Translating it yields CASSLEGLAGVNEQFF. This chain joins TRBV7-6 and TRBJ2-1; 14 bases are shared with TRBD2. The V segment lost 3 bases and the J segment 7 bases; nucleotides outside the gene matches: 5. The CDR3 is made up of 16 amino acids. Germline values: CDR1 SGHVS, CDR2 FNYEAQ.

The chain joins TRBV7-2 to TRBJ1-6, with 9 positions matching TRBD1. The CDR3 length is 15 residues. Germline V CDR1 and CDR2: SGHTA, FQGNSA. Losses at the gene ends were 6 bases for V and 10 bases for J; bases not matched to a gene: 10. The CDR3 nucleotides are TGTGCCAGCAGACGTACCACAGGGGGCAGGTCACCCCTCCACTTT. It yields the protein CASRRTTGGRSPLHF.

The chain combines TRBV20-1 with TRBJ2-3; 8 bases map to TRBD2. CDR1 DFQATT and CDR2 SNEGSKA come from the germline V gene (reference sequence). The CDR3 runs to 15 residues. Trimming cost V 1 base and J 7 bases; bases outside gene matches: 10. The CDR3 DNA sequence: TGCAGTGCTAGAGCCCCAGCGGGAGCAACCCATACGCAGTATTTT. This codes for CSARAPAGATHTQYF.

This chain uses TRBV7-2 with TRBJ2-4; D might be TRBD1 (6 bases). The length of the CDR3 is 14 residues. The germline gives CDR1 SGHTA, CDR2 FQGNSA. Trimming pared 5 bases from V and 8 bases from J, leaving 16 bases between. The DNA of the CDR3 is TGTGCCAGCAGCCCGGTTCCCAGGGGAGACATTCAGTACTTC. This gives the protein CASSPVPRGDIQYF.

The chain combines TRBV5-1 with TRBJ1-4; D uncertain. Germline V CDR1 and CDR2: SGHRS, YFSETQ. Trimming left V 4 bases short and J 10 bases short, with 14 bases between. This CDR3 has 13 residues. The CDR3 DNA follows: TGCGCCAGCAGCCCCAATTCGGACGGAAAACTGTTTTTT. Its translation is CASSPNSDGKLFF.

The chain combines TRBV30 with TRBJ1-2, with D tentatively TRBD1 (6 bases). The CDR3 is 11 amino acids. CDR1 and CDR2 from the germline V gene are GTSNPN and SVGIG (reference sequence). Trimming stripped 3 bases from V and 8 bases from J, with 10 bases between. CDR3 sequence reads: CAWRGARGYTF. CDR3 nucleotide sequence: TGTGCCTGGAGGGGGGCCCGGGGCTACACCTTC. The full variable domain, in which reference TRBV30 and TRBJ1-2 provide the parts outside the CDR3, is SQTIHQWPATLVQPVGSPLSLECTVEGTSNPNLYWYRQAAGRGLQLLFYSVGIGQISSEVPQNLSASRPQDRQFILSSKKLLLSDSGFYLCAWRGARGYTFGSGTRLTVV.

This clonotype occurred a few times. V gene TRBV12-3 or TRBV12-4 combines with J gene TRBJ2-7, with D possibly matching TRBD2 (6 bases). The J call is in doubt because the DNA end fits TRBJ2-5 better. The length of the CDR3 is 13 residues. The CDR3 region is CASSSTRRETQYF. For the CDR3, the DNA is TGTGCCAGCAGTTCGACTAGGCGGGAGACCCAGTACTTC.

This clonotype was observed a few times. This chain joins TRBV14 and TRBJ2-4; 8 nucleotides match TRBD2. The junction had 3 bases not matched to a gene; V was cut back by 2 bases and J by 6 bases. Germline V lookup: CDR1 SGHDN, CDR2 FVKESK. The CDR3 spans 14 residues. CDR3 sequence (DNA): TGTGCCAGCAGCCAAAGCGGGAGTAGAAACATTCAGTACTTC. Translating it yields CASSQSGSRNIQYF. Complete variable domain (other parts from reference TRBV14 and TRBJ2-4): EAGVTQFPSHSVIEKGQTVTLRCDPISGHDNLYWYRRVMGKEIKFLLHFVKESKQDESGMPNNRFLAERTGGTYSTLKVQPAELEDSGVYFCASSQSGSRNIQYFGAGTRLSVL.

This clonotype was observed once. V usage is TRBV10-3 and J usage is TRBJ2-3; the match to TRBD2 covers 8 bases. This CDR3 has 14 amino acids. V trimming: 5 bases; J trimming: 2 bases; junction bases outside the gene matches: 3. Germline-derived CDR1 and CDR2 are ENHRY and SYGVKD. The CDR3 DNA follows: TGTGCCATCAGTATAGCGGGGTCCACAGATACGCAGTATTTT. Residues: CAISIAGSTDTQYF.

This chain connects TRBV5-5 to TRBJ2-5; 12 positions match TRBD2. This CDR3 is 16 amino acids long. Trimming cost V 4 bases and J 5 bases; bases outside gene matches: 9. In germline, CDR1 is SGHKS, CDR2 YYEKEE (reference sequence). CDR3 nucleotides: TGTGCCAGCAGCCCCATACTAGCGGGGGGCGAGGAGACCCAGTACTTC. Its protein product is CASSPILAGGEETQYF.